Each of the 17 T cell receptor beta chains below was sequenced from the same sample in a study of chemoradiotherapy in HPV16-positive cancers. Produced via immunoSEQ multiplex PCR; TCRdb's table is partial and in-frame only. The sample records over 9,000 clones, about 75% being singletons. Sequences were derived from tumor tissue, sampled from a patient who underwent chemoradiotherapy. The receptors derive from a human donor with HPV-associated anogenital cancer.

This clone has more than one count but fewer than ten. CDR3 in amino acids: CASSAKVEQYV. The CDR3 nucleotides read TGTGCCAGCAGTGCAAAGGTCGAGCAGTACGTC. This chain uses TRBV6-1 with TRBJ2-7; D ambiguous. Trimming stripped 4 bases from V and 6 bases from J, with 7 bases between. There are 11 residues in the CDR3. CDR1 and CDR2 from the germline V gene are MNHNS and SASEGT.

The chain uses TRBV5-1 and TRBJ2-6; D could derive from TRBD1 or TRBD2 (5 bases each). Germline CDR1 and CDR2: SGHRS and YFSETQ. The CDR3 has 16 residues. The ends were cut back, 4 bases at V and 0 bases at J, with 11 bases in the middle. Written as DNA, the CDR3 is TGCGCCAGCAGCCGGGACGGCCACTCTGGGGCCAACGTCCTGACTTTC. Encoded protein: CASSRDGHSGANVLTF.

This clone was seen more than once but under ten times. The chain uses TRBV2 and TRBJ1-2; D may be TRBD1 (6 bases). This CDR3 has 12 amino acids. Deletions cut 7 bases from V and 6 bases from J, with 12 bases between. CDR1 is SNHLY and CDR2 is FYNNEI in the germline V gene. CDR3 protein: CASNWGLDGYTF. Written as DNA, the CDR3 is TGTGCCAGCAATTGGGGGCTAGATGGCTACACCTTC.

The chain couples TRBV5-6 to TRBJ2-7, with 10 bases fitting TRBD1. Germline V gene sequence: CDR1 SGHDT, CDR2 YYEEEE. The CDR3 runs 13 residues. Trimming removed 4 bases from V and 4 bases from J; junction bases left unmatched: 2. DNA for the CDR3: TGTGCCAGCAGCCGACAGGGGGCGTACGAGCAGTACGTC. It is translated as CASSRQGAYEQYV.

The J gene is TRBJ1-5, the V gene TRBV9; D is possibly TRBD1 (5 bases). Trimming took off 3 bases at V and 3 bases at J, with 10 bases between the two ends. CDR3 length: 14 residues. Germline lookup yields CDR1 SGDLS and CDR2 YYNGEE. The CDR3: CASSDDSFNQPQHF. In DNA, the CDR3 is TGTGCCAGCAGCGACGACAGCTTCAATCAGCCCCAGCATTTT.

The chain is built from TRBV28 and TRBJ2-1; D gene ambiguous. Trimming stripped 5 bases from V and 9 bases from J, with 11 bases between. The length of the CDR3 is 12 residues. Germline V gene lookup returns CDR1 MDHEN and CDR2 SYDVKM. CDR3 amino acids: CASSPERFEQFF. The CDR3 DNA is TGTGCCAGCAGTCCAGAACGGTTTGAGCAGTTCTTC.

The chain combines TRBV9 with TRBJ2-2; D assignment may be TRBD1 or TRBD2 (5 bases each). Per the germline V gene, CDR1 is SGDLS and CDR2 is YYNGEE. Trimming removed 0 bases from V and 1 base from J, with 10 bases in between. The CDR3 covers 16 residues. The DNA for the CDR3 is TGTGCCAGCAGCGTAGGTTTTGGGGGGAACACCGGGGAGCTGTTTTTT. This codes for CASSVGFGGNTGELFF.

This chain connects TRBV19 to TRBJ1-1; D is unclear. The ends were cut back, 1 base at V and 3 bases at J, with 9 bases in the middle. The CDR3 has 14 residues. Germline assignment: CDR1 LNHDA and CDR2 SQIVND (reference sequence). The CDR3 spells CASSIGEVYTEAFF. The DNA for the CDR3 is TGTGCCAGTAGTATAGGAGAGGTGTACACTGAAGCTTTCTTT.

The chain carries TRBV5-6 and TRBJ1-2; D may be TRBD1 (5 bases). Trimming cost V 1 base and J 5 bases, with 9 bases left between them. In germline, CDR1 is SGHDT, CDR2 YYEEEE. This CDR3 is built from 13 residues. In DNA, the CDR3 is TGTGCCAGCAGCTTGACAGGCCCGTATGGCTACACCTTC. It specifies CASSLTGPYGYTF.

The chain carries TRBV6-5 and TRBJ1-2, with D maybe TRBD1 (6 bases). Per germline, CDR1 MNHEY and CDR2 SVGAGI. This CDR3 is 14 amino acids long. Trimming cost V 6 bases and J 8 bases, with 19 bases left between them. The CDR3, as DNA: TGTGCCAGCAGGACCCTGTACAGGGCTGCCGGCTACACCTTC. Its translation: CASRTLYRAAGYTF.

V and J are TRBV4-3 and TRBJ2-3; 8 bases line up with TRBD1. Germline CDR1 is LGHNA and CDR2 is YSLEER. The CDR3 runs to 17 residues. Trimming cost V 5 bases and J 2 bases; bases outside gene matches: 12. CDR3 protein: CASSARLGQGITDTQYF. CDR3 coding DNA: TGCGCCAGCAGCGCCCGGCTTGGACAGGGTATCACAGATACGCAGTATTTT.

The chain has TRBV7-9 and TRBJ1-2, with 7 bases lining up with TRBD1. CDR1 SEHNR and CDR2 FQNEAQ come from the germline V gene (reference sequence). CDR3 length equals 14 residues. V lost 3 bases, J lost 2 bases, and 3 bases stayed unmatched. CDR3 in amino acids: CASSFRGANYGYTF. The CDR3 DNA follows: TGTGCCAGCAGCTTCAGGGGGGCAAACTATGGCTACACCTTC.

The chain joins TRBV5-8 to TRBJ2-1, with 11 positions matching TRBD2. This CDR3 has 15 amino acids. CDR1 and CDR2 (germline): SGHTS, YDEGEE. The J segment lost 3 bases and the V segment lost 4 bases, leaving 3 bases of the junction unmatched. CDR3: CASSPGLADYNEQFF. DNA of the CDR3: TGTGCCAGCAGCCCGGGACTAGCGGACTACAATGAGCAGTTCTTC.

This chain connects TRBV7-2 to TRBJ2-5, with 10 bases matching TRBD2. The V gene end was trimmed by 1 base and the J gene end by 1 base; junction bases not matched to a gene: 3. CDR3 length equals 16 residues. CDR1 is SGHTA and CDR2 is FQGNSA in the germline V gene. The CDR3 region has the DNA TGTGCCAGCAGCTTAGTCCTAGCGGGGGCCCAAGAGACCCAGTACTTC. It translates to CASSLVLAGAQETQYF.

The V call is TRBV29-1, the J call TRBJ2-5, with a weak D call TRBD2 (5 bases). The CDR3 has 11 amino acids. The germline V gene has CDR1 SQVTM and CDR2 ANQGSEA. V lost 8 bases to trimming and J lost 5 bases, with 12 bases between them. The CDR3 coding sequence is TGCAGCCTCGGGGTTGGGGAGACCCAGTACTTC. The encoded protein is CSLGVGETQYF. The full variable domain, in which reference TRBV29-1 and TRBJ2-5 provide the parts outside the CDR3, is SAVISQKPSRDICQRGTSLTIQCQVDSQVTMMFWYRQQPGQSLTLIATANQGSEATYESGFVIDKFPISRPNLTFSTLTVSNMSPEDSSIYLCSLGVGETQYFGPGTRLLVL.

V is TRBV11-3 and J is TRBJ1-1; D unclear. The CDR3 covers 14 residues. V gave up 0 bases and J gave up 3 bases, with 8 bases separating them. The germline CDR1 and CDR2 sequences are SGHNT and YENEEA. CDR3 loop: CASSLDLGYTEAFF. The CDR3 bases are TGTGCCAGCAGCTTAGATCTGGGATACACTGAAGCTTTCTTT.

The gene calls are TRBV11-2 and TRBJ2-5; possibly TRBD1 for D (6 bases). The CDR3 length is 15 residues. Looked up from germline, CDR1 is SGHAT and CDR2 is FQNNGV. Trimming took 2 bases from V and 5 from J, leaving 15 bases between them. The CDR3 protein is CASSLSWGHRETQYF. The CDR3 DNA reads TGTGCCAGCAGCTTATCTTGGGGGCATAGGGAGACCCAGTACTTC. The whole variable domain, remainder taken from reference TRBV11-2 and TRBJ2-5, is EAGVAQSPRYKIIEKRQSVAFWCNPISGHATLYWYQQILGQGPKLLIQFQNNGVVDDSQLPKDRFSAERLKGVDSTLKIQPAKLEDSAVYLCASSLSWGHRETQYFGPGTRLLVL.